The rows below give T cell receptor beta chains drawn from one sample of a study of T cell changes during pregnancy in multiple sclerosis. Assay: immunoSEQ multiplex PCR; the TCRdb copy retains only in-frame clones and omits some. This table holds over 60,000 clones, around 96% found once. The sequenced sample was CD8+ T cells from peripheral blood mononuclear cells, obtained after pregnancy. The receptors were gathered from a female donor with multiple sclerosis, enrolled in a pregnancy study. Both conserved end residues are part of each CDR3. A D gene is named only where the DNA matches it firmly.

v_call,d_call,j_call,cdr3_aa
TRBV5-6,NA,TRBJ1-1,CASSFDVGAVEAFF
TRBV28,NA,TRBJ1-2,CASSPRTPRQDGYTF
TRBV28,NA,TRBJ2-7,CASTTDGRYEQYF
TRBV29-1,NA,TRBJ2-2,CSIPSQTGELFF
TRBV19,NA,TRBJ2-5,CASSMAPEGSLETQYF
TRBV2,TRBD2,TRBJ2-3,CASSAWKAGLAGGISTDTQYF
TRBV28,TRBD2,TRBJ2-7,CASSLTSGRGSYEQYF
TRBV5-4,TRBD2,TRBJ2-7,CASSFSGGGEQYF
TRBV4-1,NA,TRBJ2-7,CASSQETGPPYEQYF
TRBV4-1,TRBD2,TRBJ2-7,CASSASGSGSYEQYF
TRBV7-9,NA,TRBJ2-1,CASSFSEQTYNEQFF
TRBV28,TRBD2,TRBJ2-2,CASSFRAGLAGVTGELFF
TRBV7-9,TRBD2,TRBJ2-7,CASSSIGGEQYF
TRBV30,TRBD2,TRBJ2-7,CAWNMPGLAFLEQYF
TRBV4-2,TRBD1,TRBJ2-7,CASSPRQGNSYEQYF
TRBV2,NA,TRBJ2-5,CASRRTPGETQYF
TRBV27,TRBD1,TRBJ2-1,CASSLPGQGRFEQFF
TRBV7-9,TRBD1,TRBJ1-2,CASSLSTGVDYGYTF
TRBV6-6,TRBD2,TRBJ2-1,CASSYTGLPAEQFF
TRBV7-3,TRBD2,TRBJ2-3,CASSSVAGGVDTQYF
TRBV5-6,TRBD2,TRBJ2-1,CASSYWTSGMNNEQFF
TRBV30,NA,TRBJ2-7,CAWSALKPKDSSYEQYF
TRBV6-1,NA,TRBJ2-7,CASSGRAYEQYF
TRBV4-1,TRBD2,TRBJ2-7,CASSQETSQDEQYF
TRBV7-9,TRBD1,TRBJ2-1,CASDRGDNEQFF
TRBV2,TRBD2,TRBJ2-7,CASSVSGSYEQYF
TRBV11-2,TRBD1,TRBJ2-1,CASSVTGVSEQFF
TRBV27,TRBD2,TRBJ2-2,CASSSGLEVNTGELFF
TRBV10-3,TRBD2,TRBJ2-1,CAISVTSGRNVNEQFF
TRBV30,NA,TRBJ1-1,CAWSKLPMNTEAFF
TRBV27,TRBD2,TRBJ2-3,CASSSGLAASTDTQYF
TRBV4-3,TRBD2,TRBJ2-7,CASSLERENYEQYF
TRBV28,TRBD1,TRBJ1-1,CASSVYRGLNTEAFF
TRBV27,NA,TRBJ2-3,CASSFVGGSADTQYF
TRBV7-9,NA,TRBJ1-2,CASGQDSYTF
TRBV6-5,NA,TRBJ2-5,CASSSHRLVETQYF
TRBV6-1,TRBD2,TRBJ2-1,CASSAGTSSYNEQFF
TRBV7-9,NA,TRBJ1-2,CASSLTRGELRYGYTF
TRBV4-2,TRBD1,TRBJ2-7,CASSQGGTGGREQYF
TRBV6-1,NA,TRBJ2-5,CASSEPRETQYF
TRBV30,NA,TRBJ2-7,CAWSVGPGSYEQYF
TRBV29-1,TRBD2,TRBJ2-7,CSVEKGTSESYEQYF
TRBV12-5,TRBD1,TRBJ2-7,CALGHSRDRAPYEQYF
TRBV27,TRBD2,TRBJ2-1,CASSLLAGGNEQFF
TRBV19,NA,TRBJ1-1,CATGGGSLTEAFF
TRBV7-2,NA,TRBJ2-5,CASSLGGGISEETQYF
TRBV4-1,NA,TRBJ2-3,CASSLPEDRSTDTQYF